The clone carrying this T cell receptor beta chain occurred a few times. What it binds is not known. The data originate from a study of CD8+ T cells in alopecia areata. Study-wide results and caveats: Sequences from scalp samples also cover resident alphabeta T cells of normal skin. The study found that many expanded lesional clones persisted in scalp and blood during tofacitinib.

The authors extracted RNA and reverse transcribed it into cDNA as the sequencing template. Generated by immunoSEQ multiplex PCR, the TCRdb table keeps only in-frame clones and is missing some. The sample has some 200,000 clones, approximately 56% seen once; the top ten hold about 3%. Germline CDR1 reads GTSNPN; CDR2 reads SVGIG (reference sequence). The CDR3 is 13 amino acids. Trimming removed 2 bases at V and 6 bases at J, with 13 bases between. Documented treatment: oral pan-JAK inhibitor, 5-10 mg twice daily. Alopecia areata patients provided lesional scalp punch biopsies and peripheral blood. The researchers isolated CD4+ and CD8+ T cells from PBMCs by sorting.

The clonotype originates from a human donor with alopecia areata. Specimen: CD4+ T cells sorted from blood, collected at week 4, from a patient treated with tofacitinib. This rearrangement joins TRBV30 to TRBJ1-1, with a tentative D call TRBD1 (6 bases). The CDR3 coding sequence is TGTGCCTGGAGTCGAGGAGGGGGATCTGAAGCTTTCTTT. This encodes CAWSRGGGSEAFF.